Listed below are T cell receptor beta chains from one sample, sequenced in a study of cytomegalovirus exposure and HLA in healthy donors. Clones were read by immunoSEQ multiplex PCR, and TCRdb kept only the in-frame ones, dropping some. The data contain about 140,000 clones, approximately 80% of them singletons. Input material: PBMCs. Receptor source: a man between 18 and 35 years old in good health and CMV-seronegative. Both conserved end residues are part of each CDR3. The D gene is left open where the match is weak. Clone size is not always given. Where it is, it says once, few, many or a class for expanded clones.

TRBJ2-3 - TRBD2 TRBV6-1 TGTGCCAGCAGTGACCTAGCGGGAGTGCCAGATACGCAGTATTTT CASSDLAGVPDTQYF
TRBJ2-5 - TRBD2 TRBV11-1 TGTGCCAGCAGCTTAGGAACGCTAGCGGGGGGCGAAGAGACCCAGTACTTC CASSLGTLAGGEETQYF
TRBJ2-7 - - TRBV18 TGTGCCAGCTCGCTGGACTCCTTCGAGCAGTACTTC CASSLDSFEQYF
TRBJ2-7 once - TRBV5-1 TGCGCCAGCAGCTTGGTCGCGGGCACGGTCCTCCTCGAGCAGTACTTC CASSLVAGTVLLEQYF
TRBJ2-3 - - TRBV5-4 TGTGCCAGCAGTTTCGGCACAGATACGCAGTATTTT CASSFGTDTQYF
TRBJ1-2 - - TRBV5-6 TGTGCCAGCAGCTTGATGGGGGGACGGAGATTCGCTAACTATGGCTACACCTTC CASSLMGGRRFANYGYTF
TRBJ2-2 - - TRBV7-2 TGTGCCAGCAGCTTAACTGCCGGGGAGCTGTTTTTT CASSLTAGELFF
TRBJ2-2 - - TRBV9 TGTGCCAGCAGCGGGGGGACACCCAAAGCTCGCACCGGGGAGCTGTTTTTT CASSGGTPKARTGELFF
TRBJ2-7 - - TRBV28 TGTGCCAGCAGTTCTCCGACAGCACTTGACTACGAGCAGTACTTC CASSSPTALDYEQYF
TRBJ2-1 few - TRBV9 TGTGCCAGCAACAAAGCGATAGACAATGAGCAGTTCTTC CASNKAIDNEQFF
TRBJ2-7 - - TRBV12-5 TGTGCTAGTGGGCTGACGGACACCTCCTACGAGCAGTACTTC CASGLTDTSYEQYF
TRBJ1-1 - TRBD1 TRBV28 TGTGCCAGTACAGGGGGTATCACTGAAGCTTTCTTT CASTGGITEAFF
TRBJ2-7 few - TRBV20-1 TGCAGTGCTAGAGGGGCCTACGAGCAGTACTTC CSARGAYEQYF
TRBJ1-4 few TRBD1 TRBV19 TGTGCCAGCCGGGTTACAGGGGATAATGAAAAACTGTTTTTT CASRVTGDNEKLFF
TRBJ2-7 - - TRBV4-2 TGTGCCAGCAGCCAGTCAGGGGGGCCACCCTACGAGCAGTACTTC CASSQSGGPPYEQYF
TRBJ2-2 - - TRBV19 TGTGCCAGTAGTATAAAGGGACAAGCCTACGCGAACACCGGGGAGCTGTTTTTT CASSIKGQAYANTGELFF
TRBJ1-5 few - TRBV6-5 TGTGCCAGCAGTTACTCGGTGGCTGAGCCCCAGCATTTT CASSYSVAEPQHF
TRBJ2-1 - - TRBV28 TGTGCCAGCAATACCATCGGGGTTGGGTCCTACAATGAGCAGTTCTTC CASNTIGVGSYNEQFF
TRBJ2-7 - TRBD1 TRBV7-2 TGTGCCAGCAGCTCCCGGGACAGGGGGCGAATAGGGGAGCAGTACTTC CASSSRDRGRIGEQYF
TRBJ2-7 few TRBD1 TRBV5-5 TGTGCCAGCAGCGCGAGGCCGGGACAGGGGTCTGACGAGCAGTACTTC CASSARPGQGSDEQYF
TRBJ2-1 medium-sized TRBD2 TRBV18 TGTGCCAGCTCACCACCGGCGGGAGACCCTAACAATGAGCAGTTCTTC CASSPPAGDPNNEQFF
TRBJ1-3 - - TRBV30 TGTGCCTGGAGTGAAAACAGGGTCACTGGAAACACCATATATTTT CAWSENRVTGNTIYF
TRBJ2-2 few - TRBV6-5 TGTGCCAGCACCCCCTCGGGGTCCGGCGGGGAGCTGTTTTTT CASTPSGSGGELFF
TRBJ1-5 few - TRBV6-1 TGTGCCAGCAGTGTTACAGGCCTCAATCAGCCCCAGCATTTT CASSVTGLNQPQHF
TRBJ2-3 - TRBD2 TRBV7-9 TGTGCCAGCAGCTTAACTAGCGGGAGGAGCACAGATACGCAGTATTTT CASSLTSGRSTDTQYF
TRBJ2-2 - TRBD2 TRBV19 TGTGCCAGTAGTATCCTGAGACTAGCGGGACTGAACACCGGGGAGCTGTTTTTT CASSILRLAGLNTGELFF
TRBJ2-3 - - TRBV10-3 TGTGCCATCAGCGTCCAGGGGAGCCTAGATACGCAGTATTTT CAISVQGSLDTQYF